What follows is one T cell receptor (beta chain) and its context. The sample is drawn from a study of blood T cell repertoires in COVID-19. Study at large: The origin of the acute and convalescent COVID-19 samples was the United States, Italy and Spain.

Assay: immunoSEQ multiplex PCR; the TCRdb copy retains only in-frame clones and omits some. The table lists a few hundred thousand clones, around 90% of them singletons. With V trimmed by 2 bases and J by 4 bases, 7 bases remained unmatched. The CDR3 spans 15 residues. In germline, CDR1 is MNHNS, CDR2 SASEGT. Seattle researchers signed up patients amid active infection and tracked them longitudinally. The sample consisted of peripheral blood. The rearrangement uses TRBV6-1 and TRBJ2-7, with TRBD2 matching 8 bases. This receptor was taken from a woman aged 45 to 65 with COVID-19, enrolled during active disease. Here the CDR3 DNA reads TGTGCCAGCAGTGAACTAAGCGGGAGTTTGTACGAGCAGTACTTC. Amino acids: CASSELSGSLYEQYF.